This T cell receptor (beta chain) stems from a study of shared clonotypes between healthy human individuals. There are 14 residues in the CDR3. V lost 3 bases, J lost 2 bases, and 4 bases stayed unmatched. Germline V lookup: CDR1 SQVTM, CDR2 ANQGSEA. Here immunoSEQ multiplex PCR was the method, and the copy in TCRdb shows in-frame clones only, minus some. The data show 2 million to 3 million clones, more than 90% seen once. Sequencing input: naive CD4+ T cells sorted from blood. Described subset: CD45RA+ positively selected. This chain connects TRBV29-1 to TRBJ2-7; 10 nucleotides line up with TRBD1. The source of this sequence is a man aged 18 to 29 in good health. CDR3 DNA: TGCAGCGTTGACCTTGGGACAGGGGCCTACGAGCAGTACTTC. It specifies CSVDLGTGAYEQYF.